Each of the 32 T cell receptor beta chains below was sequenced from the same sample in a study of T cell changes during pregnancy in multiple sclerosis. TCRdb's copy holds only in-frame clones and misses some; the assay was immunoSEQ multiplex PCR. The repertoire holds about 88,000 clones, more than 85% seen once, with more than 1.5% in the top ten. The material sequenced was peripheral blood, taken in the first trimester of pregnancy. The receptors originated from a female donor with multiple sclerosis, enrolled in a pregnancy study.

This chain links TRBV2 with TRBJ1-2, with D unresolved. The V gene's germline CDR1 is SNHLY and CDR2 FYNNEI. With 6 bases removed from V and 7 bases from J, the gap between germline ends came to 6 bases. The CDR3 spans 10 residues. This chain's CDR3 is CASRGRGYTF. The DNA of the CDR3 is TGTGCCAGCAGGGGCCGTGGCTACACCTTC. Based on the CDR3 plus reference TRBV2 and TRBJ1-2, the full variable domain is EPEVTQTPSHQVTQMGQEVILRCVPISNHLYFYWYRQILGQKVEFLVSFYNNEISEKSEIFDDQFSVERPDGSNFTLKIRSTKLEDSAMYFCASRGRGYTFGSGTRLTVV.

The chain recombines TRBV7-9 with TRBJ2-6; 7 bases match TRBD1. This CDR3 has 19 amino acids. The germline V gene has CDR1 SEHNR and CDR2 FQNEAQ (reference sequence). The J segment lost 0 bases and the V segment lost 2 bases, leaving 10 bases of the junction unmatched. For the CDR3, the DNA is TGTGCCAGCAGCTTAAATGGGGTCGGACAGGTCTCTGGGGCCAACGTCCTGACTTTC. Protein: CASSLNGVGQVSGANVLTF.

The chain uses TRBV6-1 and TRBJ2-5, with D perhaps TRBD1 (5 bases). The V end was cut by 1 base, the J end by 3 bases, with 6 bases between. The CDR3 loop spans 13 amino acids. Germline lookup yields CDR1 MNHNS and CDR2 SASEGT. CDR3 sequence (DNA): TGTGCCAGCAGTGAAGTGGACAAAGAGACCCAGTACTTC. It specifies CASSEVDKETQYF.

CDR3 DNA sequence: TGTGCCAGCAGGGACAGGGTTCACGAGCAGTACTTC. Translating gives CASRDRVHEQYF. The chain joins TRBV27 to TRBJ2-7; 8 nucleotides align to TRBD1. Germline CDR1 reads MNHEY; CDR2 reads SMNVEV (reference sequence). The CDR3 length is 12 residues. Trimming removed 6 bases from V and 5 bases from J; junction bases left unmatched: 3.

The chain combines TRBV11-2 with TRBJ1-1; TRBD1 is a possible D gene (6 bases). This CDR3 comprises 17 residues. Trimming pared 3 bases from V and 0 bases from J, leaving 17 bases between. CDR1 and CDR2 from the germline V gene are SGHAT and FQNNGV. In nucleotides, the CDR3 is TGTGCCAGCAGCTTTGGAAGGGGGAGTTTGGTGAACACTGAAGCTTTCTTT. This encodes CASSFGRGSLVNTEAFF.

The V and J genes are TRBV7-6 and TRBJ2-2, with TRBD1 matching 7 bases. This CDR3 is built from 15 residues. Losses at the gene ends were 5 bases for V and 4 bases for J; bases not matched to a gene: 7. Looked up from germline, CDR1 is SGHVS and CDR2 is FNYEAQ. The CDR3 sequence: CASSNSNRGTGELFF. The CDR3 nucleotides read TGTGCCAGCAGCAACTCGAACAGGGGCACCGGGGAGCTGTTTTTT.

The chain has TRBV30 and TRBJ2-3; maybe TRBD2 (7 bases). Germline values: CDR1 GTSNPN, CDR2 SVGIG (reference sequence). The CDR3 extends over 18 amino acids. V was clipped by 3 bases and J by 1 base, with 23 bases between them. In DNA, the CDR3 is TGTGCCTGGAGCCCTACTACCGGGGGGCGGTTTGGCACAGATACGCAGTATTTT. As protein: CAWSPTTGGRFGTDTQYF.

The rearrangement joins TRBV27 to TRBJ2-7, with D maybe TRBD1 (5 bases). Trimming left V 4 bases short and J 5 bases short, with 12 bases between. This CDR3 is 13 amino acids long. Germline lookup yields CDR1 MNHEY and CDR2 SMNVEV (reference sequence). CDR3 in amino acids: CASSSQGLHEQYF. CDR3 DNA sequence: TGTGCCAGCAGTTCCCAGGGTCTCCACGAGCAGTACTTC.

The CDR3 DNA sequence: TGTGCCAGCAGCTCGTTAACAGGGGGCAGACACTACGAGCAGTACTTC. Translation gives CASSSLTGGRHYEQYF. The gene calls are TRBV11-2 and TRBJ2-7; TRBD1 matches at 9 bases. The trim removed 4 bases at V and 3 bases at J, leaving 10 bases unmatched. This CDR3 has 16 amino acids. Germline V gene data show CDR1 as SGHAT and CDR2 as FQNNGV.

The V gene is TRBV2, the J gene TRBJ2-1; a possible D gene is TRBD2 (6 bases). Germline V gene sequence: CDR1 SNHLY, CDR2 FYNNEI. Trimming stripped 2 bases from V and 7 bases from J, with 15 bases between. The CDR3 totals 15 residues. The CDR3 here is CASSEWPGVRNEQFF. The DNA of the CDR3 is TGTGCCAGCAGTGAATGGCCGGGAGTGAGGAATGAGCAGTTCTTC. Full variable domain (remainder filled in from reference TRBV2 and TRBJ2-1): EPEVTQTPSHQVTQMGQEVILRCVPISNHLYFYWYRQILGQKVEFLVSFYNNEISEKSEIFDDQFSVERPDGSNFTLKIRSTKLEDSAMYFCASSEWPGVRNEQFFGPGTRLTVL.

The table lists this clone with a count of one. The genes are TRBV28 and TRBJ2-2; the match to TRBD2 covers 7 bases. J gave up 4 bases and V 2 bases, and 1 base lay outside the gene matches. Germline V gene sequence: CDR1 MDHEN, CDR2 SYDVKM. This CDR3 has 14 amino acids. The CDR3 reads CASSLGGSTGELFF. In DNA form, the CDR3 reads TGTGCCAGCAGTTTAGGCGGGAGCACCGGGGAGCTGTTTTTT.

Here the CDR3 DNA reads TGTGCCACCAGCAGAGATAGGACTAGTCGACATGAGCAGTTCTTC. This translates into CATSRDRTSRHEQFF. J is TRBJ2-1 and V is TRBV15, with TRBD2 identical over 7 bases. Germline lookup yields CDR1 LNHNV and CDR2 YYDKDF (reference sequence). There are 15 residues in the CDR3. The junction had 7 bases not matched to a gene; V was cut back by 0 bases and J by 8 bases.

The chain joins TRBV11-1 to TRBJ2-7; TRBD1 agrees at 11 bases. The CDR3 spans 15 residues. The germline V gene has CDR1 SGHAT and CDR2 FQDESV (reference sequence). The junction had 4 bases not matched to a gene; V was cut back by 5 bases and J by 1 base. The CDR3 loop reads CASSGRDRGSYEQYF. CDR3 nucleotides: TGTGCCAGCAGCGGGCGGGACAGGGGGTCCTACGAGCAGTACTTC.

DNA of the CDR3: TGCGCCAAGACCTGCGGGACAGGGGATTGTAATGAGCAGTTCTTC. Protein sequence: CAKTCGTGDCNEQFF. V is TRBV10-1 and J is TRBJ2-1, with 10 bases identical to TRBD1. V shed 10 bases, J shed 7 bases, and the junction held 13 bases outside the gene matches. This CDR3 is built from 15 residues. Germline V gene sequence: CDR1 WNHNN, CDR2 SYGVQD (reference sequence).

This rearrangement joins TRBV28 to TRBJ1-2; possibly TRBD1 for D (5 bases). With 6 bases removed from V and 0 bases from J, the gap between germline ends came to 11 bases. The CDR3 is made up of 14 amino acids. From germline, CDR1 is MDHEN and CDR2 SYDVKM. CDR3 bases: TGTGCCAGCAGCCTCTCAGGGTCTAACTATGGCTACACCTTC. Encoded protein: CASSLSGSNYGYTF.

The CDR3 region has the DNA TGTGCCTGGAATAGCGGGAGGGCCGGGGAGACCCAGTACTTC. It yields the protein CAWNSGRAGETQYF. The genes are TRBV30 and TRBJ2-5; 11 nucleotides align to TRBD2. Germline CDR1 and CDR2: GTSNPN and SVGIG (reference sequence). The CDR3 runs 14 residues. Germline trimming cut 4 bases from V and 5 bases from J; bases unmatched to any gene: 6.

This chain connects TRBV29-1 to TRBJ2-7; D is possibly TRBD1 (6 bases). This CDR3 contains 12 residues. The V and J ends lost 7 bases and 1 base respectively, with 11 bases between them. Germline CDR1 and CDR2: SQVTM and ANQGSEA. Here the CDR3 DNA reads TGCAGCGCCATGACAGGTTCCTACGAGCAGTACTTC. Amino acid sequence: CSAMTGSYEQYF.

V is TRBV27 and J is TRBJ2-7, with D possibly being TRBD1 (6 bases). This CDR3 has 14 amino acids. Germline lookup yields CDR1 MNHEY and CDR2 SMNVEV (reference sequence). Trimming removed 6 bases at V and 3 bases at J, with 15 bases between. CDR3 sequence: CASRPTGSSYEQYF. CDR3 nucleotides: TGTGCCAGCAGACCTACAGGGTCGAGCTACGAGCAGTACTTC.

The chain employs TRBV28 and TRBJ1-4; possibly TRBD1 for D (5 bases). Trimming took off 2 bases at V and 10 bases at J, with 17 bases between the two ends. CDR3 length equals 15 residues. Germline CDR1 reads MDHEN; CDR2 reads SYDVKM. The CDR3 DNA sequence: TGTGCCAGCAGTTTAAACAGGTTCGGCGCTGGAAAACTGTTTTTT. This encodes CASSLNRFGAGKLFF. Supplemented by reference TRBV28 and TRBJ1-4, the full variable domain reads DVKVTQSSRYLVKRTGEKVFLECVQDMDHENMFWYRQDPGLGLRLIYFSYDVKMKEKGDIPEGYSVSREKKERFSLILESASTNQTSMYLCASSLNRFGAGKLFFGSGTQLSVL.

The chain joins TRBV6-5 to TRBJ2-2; 10 bases are shared with TRBD2. The CDR3 runs to 16 residues. The trim removed 4 bases at V and 4 bases at J, leaving 6 bases unmatched. Germline CDR1 and CDR2: MNHEY and SVGAGI. This CDR3 reads CASSSGGLAATGELFF. The CDR3 DNA follows: TGTGCCAGCAGTTCCGGCGGACTAGCGGCCACCGGGGAGCTGTTTTTT.

CDR3 coding DNA: TGTGCCAGCTCCCTGAGCTCCTACAATGAGCAGTTCTTC. This translates into CASSLSSYNEQFF. This chain connects TRBV19 to TRBJ2-1, with D hard to call. The V and J ends lost 9 bases and 0 bases respectively, with 9 bases between them. CDR1 is LNHDA and CDR2 is SQIVND in the germline V gene (reference sequence). The CDR3 contains 13 residues. The whole variable domain, remainder taken from reference TRBV19 and TRBJ2-1, is DGGITQSPKYLFRKEGQNVTLSCEQNLNHDAMYWYRQDPGQGLRLIYYSQIVNDFQKGDIAEGYSVSREKKESFPLTVTSAQKNPTAFYLCASSLSSYNEQFFGPGTRLTVL.

The chain joins TRBV5-1 to TRBJ1-1; maybe TRBD1 (5 bases). Per germline, CDR1 SGHRS and CDR2 YFSETQ. The CDR3 has 15 residues. The V end was cut by 0 bases, the J end by 0 bases, with 9 bases between. The CDR3 protein is CASSLEWGMNTEAFF. CDR3 bases: TGCGCCAGCAGCTTGGAGTGGGGCATGAACACTGAAGCTTTCTTT.

This clone was observed once. J is TRBJ1-1 and V is TRBV29-1; 9 nucleotides line up with TRBD1. The CDR3 covers 13 residues. V shed 7 bases, J shed 5 bases, and the junction held 8 bases outside the gene matches. CDR1 is SQVTM and CDR2 is ANQGSEA in the germline V gene. CDR3 sequence reads: CSGTGVGETEAFF. In nucleotides, the CDR3 is TGCAGCGGGACAGGGGTCGGGGAGACTGAAGCTTTCTTT.

This clone appeared once. This chain links TRBV2 with TRBJ2-5, with D perhaps matching TRBD1 (6 bases). The CDR3 loop spans 18 amino acids. V was cut by 3 bases and J by 4 bases, with 24 bases left in between. Germline lookup yields CDR1 SNHLY and CDR2 FYNNEI. The CDR3 DNA follows: TGTGCCAGCAGTGACTACCGCCTACGGGACCTAGGGGGAGAGACCCAGTACTTC. Translating gives CASSDYRLRDLGGETQYF. Drawing the rest from reference TRBV2 and TRBJ2-5, the complete variable domain is EPEVTQTPSHQVTQMGQEVILRCVPISNHLYFYWYRQILGQKVEFLVSFYNNEISEKSEIFDDQFSVERPDGSNFTLKIRSTKLEDSAMYFCASSDYRLRDLGGETQYFGPGTRLLVL.

The gene calls are TRBV6-1 and TRBJ1-1; D perhaps matches TRBD1 (6 bases). The V gene lost 2 bases and the J gene lost 4 bases, with 8 bases spanning the gap. The germline V gene has CDR1 MNHNS and CDR2 SASEGT. The CDR3 has 13 amino acids. CDR3 amino acids: CASSETGSTEAFF. DNA of the CDR3: TGTGCCAGCAGTGAAACAGGGTCCACTGAAGCTTTCTTT.

CDR3 residues: CASSDSAGWTYNEQFF. The CDR3 nucleotides are TGTGCCAGCAGCGACTCGGCGGGGTGGACCTACAATGAGCAGTTCTTC. The rearrangement links TRBV9 to TRBJ2-1, with a tentative D call TRBD2 (6 bases). The V gene lost 3 bases and the J gene lost 2 bases, with 15 bases spanning the gap. The CDR3 covers 16 residues. Germline V CDR1 and CDR2: SGDLS, YYNGEE.

V usage is TRBV27 and J usage is TRBJ2-2; the match to TRBD1 covers 9 bases. The germline V gene encodes CDR1 MNHEY and CDR2 SMNVEV (reference sequence). V dropped 6 bases and J dropped 0; count of bases not matched to a gene: 5. This CDR3 has 16 residues. CDR3: CASSPRQGANTGELFF. The DNA of the CDR3 is TGTGCCAGCAGCCCTCGACAGGGGGCGAACACCGGGGAGCTGTTTTTT.

The chain is built from TRBV7-2 and TRBJ2-1; 10 bases are shared with TRBD2. J was trimmed by 6 bases and V by 2 bases; bases with no gene match: 1. Germline CDR1 reads SGHTA; CDR2 reads FQGNSA. The CDR3 consists of 14 residues. The CDR3 region is CASSLLAGANEQFF. CDR3 nucleotide sequence: TGTGCCAGCAGCTTACTAGCGGGAGCCAATGAGCAGTTCTTC.

V gene TRBV28 combines with J gene TRBJ2-7, with 7 bases identical to TRBD2. Germline trimming cut 6 bases from V and 6 bases from J; bases unmatched to any gene: 11. This CDR3 has 14 residues. Per germline, CDR1 MDHEN and CDR2 SYDVKM. CDR3 coding DNA: TGTGCCAGCAGCGTCCCCGGGAGGTTGCTCGAGCAGTACTTC. It yields the protein CASSVPGRLLEQYF.

The chain carries TRBV25-1 and TRBJ1-2, with TRBD1 matching over 10 bases. Germline-derived CDR1 and CDR2 are MGHDK and SYGVNS. The junction had 7 bases not matched to a gene; V was cut back by 2 bases and J by 4 bases. This CDR3 is built from 16 residues. The CDR3 DNA sequence: TGTGCCAGCAGTGAAAACCGGGACAGGGGATCCTATGGCTACACCTTC. It encodes CASSENRDRGSYGYTF.

The V call is TRBV5-1, the J call TRBJ2-7; 12 nucleotides line up with TRBD2. Germline loops: CDR1 SGHRS, CDR2 YFSETQ. The CDR3 extends over 15 amino acids. V lost 4 bases and J lost 2; bases outside the gene matches: 4. In nucleotides, the CDR3 is TGCGCCAGCAGCGCCGGACTAGCGGGGACCTACGAGCAGTACTTC. Amino acid sequence: CASSAGLAGTYEQYF.

This chain uses TRBV7-2 with TRBJ2-7, with TRBD2 matching over 13 bases. This CDR3 has 16 residues. V lost 1 base to trimming and J lost 4 bases; unmatched junction nucleotides: 4. The V gene's germline CDR1 is SGHTA and CDR2 FQGNSA. As DNA, the CDR3 is TGTGCCAGCAGCTTAGAAGGGACTAGCGGGATTTACGAGCAGTACTTC. Protein: CASSLEGTSGIYEQYF.